This TCR beta chain was obtained from a study of Graves' ophthalmopathy and Graves' hyperthyroidism. Looking at the study overall: Stable hyperthyroid donors showed no ophthalmopathy during 18 months follow-up.

Hyperthyroidism patients were newly diagnosed, under 2 months' duration, aged 18 to 65. The CDR3 extends over 14 amino acids. Germline V CDR1 and CDR2: SGHAT, FQNNGV. The study's findings and limits: Detection in blood was also observed for most expanded thyroid clonotypes above 0.001 frequency.

This clonotype was recorded once. The antigen remains unidentified. An end of the junction does not agree with germline; a read error may underlie this. Amplified TCR beta CDR3 regions were obtained using RNA transcripts as template. The first round was an RT-PCR with HTBI primers, and the second round was a multiplex PCR. From the multiplex PCR reads, TCRdb called clonotypes with MiXCR, one entry per CDR3 protein. Among around 1,000,000 distinct CDR3 sequences listed, about 38% were seen once. The material sequenced was peripheral blood or thyroid tissue (not recorded which). This sequence was found in an adult man with Graves' hyperthyroidism. The chain combines TRBV11-2 with TRBJ2-5; D perhaps matches TRBD1 (6 bases). CDR3 bases: TGTGCCAGCAGCAGAAATGGACAGCAAGAGACCCGGTACTTC. It is translated as CASSRNGQQETRYF. Full variable domain (remainder filled in from reference TRBV11-2 and TRBJ2-5): EAGVAQSPRYKIIEKRQSVAFWCNPISGHATLYWYQQILGQGPKLLIQFQNNGVVDDSQLPKDRFSAERLKGVDSTLKIQPAKLEDSAVYLCASSRNGQQETRYFGPGTRLLVL.